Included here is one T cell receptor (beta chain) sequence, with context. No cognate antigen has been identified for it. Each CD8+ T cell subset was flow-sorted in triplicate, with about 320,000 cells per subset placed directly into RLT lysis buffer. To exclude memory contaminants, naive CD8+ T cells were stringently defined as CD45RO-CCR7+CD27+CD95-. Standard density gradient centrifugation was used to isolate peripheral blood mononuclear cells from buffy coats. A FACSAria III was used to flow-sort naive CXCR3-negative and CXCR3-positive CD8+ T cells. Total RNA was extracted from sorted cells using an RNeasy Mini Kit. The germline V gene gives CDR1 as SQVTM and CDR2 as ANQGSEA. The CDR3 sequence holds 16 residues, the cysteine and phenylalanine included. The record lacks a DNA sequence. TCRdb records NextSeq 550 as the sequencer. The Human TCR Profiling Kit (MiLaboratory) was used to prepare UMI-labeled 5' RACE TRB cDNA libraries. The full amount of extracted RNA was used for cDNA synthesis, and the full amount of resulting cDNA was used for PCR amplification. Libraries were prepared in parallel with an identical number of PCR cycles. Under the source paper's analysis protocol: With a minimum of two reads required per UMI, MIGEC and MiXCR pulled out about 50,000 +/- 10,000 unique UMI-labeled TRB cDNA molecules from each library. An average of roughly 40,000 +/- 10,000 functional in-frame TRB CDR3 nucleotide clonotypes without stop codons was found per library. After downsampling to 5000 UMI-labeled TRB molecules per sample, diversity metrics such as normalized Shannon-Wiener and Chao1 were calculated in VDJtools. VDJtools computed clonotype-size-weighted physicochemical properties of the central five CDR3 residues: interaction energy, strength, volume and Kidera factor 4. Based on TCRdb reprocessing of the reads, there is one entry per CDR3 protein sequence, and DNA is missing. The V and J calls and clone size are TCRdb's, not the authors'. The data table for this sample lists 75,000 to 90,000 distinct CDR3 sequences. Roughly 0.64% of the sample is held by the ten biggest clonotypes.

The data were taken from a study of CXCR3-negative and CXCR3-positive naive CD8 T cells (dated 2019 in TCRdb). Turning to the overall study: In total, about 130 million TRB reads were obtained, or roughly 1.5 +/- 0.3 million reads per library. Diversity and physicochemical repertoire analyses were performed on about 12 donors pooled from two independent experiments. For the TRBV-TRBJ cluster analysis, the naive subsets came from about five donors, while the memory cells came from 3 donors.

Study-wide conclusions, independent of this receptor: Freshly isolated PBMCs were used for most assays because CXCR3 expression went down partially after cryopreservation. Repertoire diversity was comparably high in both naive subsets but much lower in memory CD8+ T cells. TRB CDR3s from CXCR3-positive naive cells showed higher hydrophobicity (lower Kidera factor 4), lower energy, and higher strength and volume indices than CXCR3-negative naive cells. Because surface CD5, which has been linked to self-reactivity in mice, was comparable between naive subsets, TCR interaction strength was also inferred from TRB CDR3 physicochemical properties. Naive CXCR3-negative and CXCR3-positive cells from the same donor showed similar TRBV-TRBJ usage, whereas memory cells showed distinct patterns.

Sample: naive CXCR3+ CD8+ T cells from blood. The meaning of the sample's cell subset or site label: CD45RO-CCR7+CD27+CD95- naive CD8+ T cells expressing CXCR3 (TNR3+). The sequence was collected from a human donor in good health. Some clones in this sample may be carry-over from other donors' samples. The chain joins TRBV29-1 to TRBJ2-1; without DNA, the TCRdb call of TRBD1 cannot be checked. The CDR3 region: CSVEGEGDTNYNEQFF.